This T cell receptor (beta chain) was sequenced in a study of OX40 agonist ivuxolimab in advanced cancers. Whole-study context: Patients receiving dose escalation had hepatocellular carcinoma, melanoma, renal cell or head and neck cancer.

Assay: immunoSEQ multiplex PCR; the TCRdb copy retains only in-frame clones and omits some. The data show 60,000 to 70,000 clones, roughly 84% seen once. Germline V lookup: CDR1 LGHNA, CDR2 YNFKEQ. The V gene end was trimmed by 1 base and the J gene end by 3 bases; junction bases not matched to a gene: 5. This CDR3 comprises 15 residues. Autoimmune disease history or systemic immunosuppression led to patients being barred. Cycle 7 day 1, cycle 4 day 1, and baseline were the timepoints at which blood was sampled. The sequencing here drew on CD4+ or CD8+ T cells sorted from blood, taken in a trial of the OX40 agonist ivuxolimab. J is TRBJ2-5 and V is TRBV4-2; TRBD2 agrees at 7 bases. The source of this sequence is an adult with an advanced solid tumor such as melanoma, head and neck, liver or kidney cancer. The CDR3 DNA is TGTGCCAGCAGCCAAGGGGACTACATAAAAGAGACCCAGTACTTC. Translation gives CASSQGDYIKETQYF.